This T cell receptor (beta chain) was retrieved from a study of shared clonotypes between healthy human individuals. Study-level findings and limits: Rarefaction gave evidence that sorted-subset sequencing remained incomplete despite large depth. Shared clonotypes across all four donors exceeded non-shared ones in generation probability.

About this clone: The antigen remains undetermined.

Approximately 200 ng DNA, around 30,000 T cell genomes, went into each sorted-subset replicate PCR. The method was immunoSEQ multiplex PCR; TCRdb's version includes in-frame clones alone and lacks a portion of them. The repertoire consists of about 1.5 million clones, with 98% occurring once and the leading ten covering roughly 0.45%. The source is a man aged 30 to 39 in good health. Sequencing used naive CD4+ T cells sorted from blood. Sample subset: CD45RA+ positively selected.

The CDR3 DNA sequence: TGTGCCAGCAGCTTAGCCATCACGCCTTACAATGAGCAGTTCTTC. Protein: CASSLAITPYNEQFF. V and J are TRBV7-2 and TRBJ2-1, with D unresolved. V gave up 0 bases and J gave up 4 bases, with 10 bases separating them. This CDR3 comprises 15 residues. Germline V gene data show CDR1 as SGHTA and CDR2 as FQGNSA. The whole variable domain, filled in from reference TRBV7-2 and TRBJ2-1, reads GAGVSQSPSNKVTEKGKDVELRCDPISGHTALYWYRQSLGQGLEFLIYFQGNSAPDKSGLPSDRFSAERTGGSVSTLTIQRTQQEDSAVYLCASSLAITPYNEQFFGPGTRLTVL.